The rows below give T cell receptor beta chains drawn from one sample of a study of blood T cells in healthy people across ages. TCRdb reprocessed the 5' RACE reads with MiXCR, giving one entry per CDR3 protein. The sample comprises 1.5 million to 2 million distinct CDR3 sequences, under 30% of which are singletons, and around 7.7% rests with the top ten. The sequenced sample was blood. The source is a woman aged 30 to 39 in good health. Each CDR3 is given with its conserved first and last residue. The D gene is left open where the match is weak. Size is stated for part of the rows, as once, few or many counts, or as a class when the clone is expanded.

>TRBV20-1|many|TRBJ1-6|NA
TGCAGTGCTAGAGACAGTTCTAATTCACCCCTCCACTTT
CSARDSSNSPLHF
>TRBV14|few|TRBJ2-1|TRBD2
TGTGCCAGCAGCCAAACTAGCGCCAGCTCCTACAATGAGCAGTTCTTC
CASSQTSASSYNEQFF
>TRBV12-3/TRBV12-4|many|TRBJ2-7|NA
TGTGCCAGCAGGCGTCGGGCAGTCGGCGGCACCACCTACGAGCAGTACTTC
CASRRRAVGGTTYEQYF
>TRBV10-2|many|TRBJ2-5|NA
TGCGCCAGCAGTGCGGCAGGGGAGACCCAGTACTTC
CASSAAGETQYF
>TRBV12-5|few|TRBJ2-7|NA
TGTGCTAGTGGTTTTGGGAGTAAAGTCGAGCAGTACTTC
CASGFGSKVEQYF
>TRBV27|NA|TRBJ1-5|TRBD1
TGTGCCAGCAGTCCCGGACAGGGGGGATGGCCCCAGCATTTT
CASSPGQGGWPQHF
>TRBV7-9|NA|TRBJ2-3|TRBD1
TGTGCCAGCAGCTCACAGGGGCGGGATACGCAGTATTTT
CASSSQGRDTQYF
>TRBV20-1|NA|TRBJ1-2|NA
TGCAGTGCCGGGTCAGGGGCAATCTATGGCTACACCTTC
CSAGSGAIYGYTF
>TRBV9|NA|TRBJ2-1|TRBD1
TGTGCCAGCAACGTGGCCGGGACAGGGGGCCGGGATGAGCAGTTCTTC
CASNVAGTGGRDEQFF
>TRBV28|NA|TRBJ2-4|NA
TGTGCCAGCACCAAATCTACGGGTGAGCAGTACTTC
CASTKSTGEQYF
>TRBV6-6|NA|TRBJ2-7|TRBD1
TGTGCCAGCAGTTACCGGGACAGGACCTACGAGCAGTACTTC
CASSYRDRTYEQYF
>TRBV11-2|NA|TRBJ2-3|TRBD2
TGTGCCAGCAGCCCGCGGGGGGGCCTAGGAGATACGCAGTATTTT
CASSPRGGLGDTQYF
>TRBV20-1|few|TRBJ2-2|NA
TGCAGTGCTGCCGGGGGTAACACCGGGGAGCTGTTTTTT
CSAAGGNTGELFF
>TRBV5-5|NA|TRBJ1-5|NA
TGTGCCAGCAGCTTTGGGGTTCCAGGGGATCAGCCCCAGCATTTT
CASSFGVPGDQPQHF
>TRBV6-6|NA|TRBJ2-1|NA
TGTGCCAGCAGACCCCAGGGGGGTGAGCAGTTCTTC
CASRPQGGEQFF
>TRBV7-2|few|TRBJ1-5|NA
TGTGCCAGCAGCTTCCGGGGGGCTGGTCAGCCCCAGCATTTT
CASSFRGAGQPQHF
>TRBV4-1|many|TRBJ2-7|NA
TGCGCCAGCAGCCAAGCGTCGGCCTCCTACGAGCAGTACTTC
CASSQASASYEQYF
>TRBV21-1|NA|TRBJ1-5|NA
TGTGCCAGCAGCAAAGGTCCAGGGATGGTCAATCAGCCCCAGCATTTT
CASSKGPGMVNQPQHF
>TRBV14|NA|TRBJ2-3|TRBD2
TGTGCCAGCAGCCAACCGGGACTAGGAGGGGATACGCAGTATTTT
CASSQPGLGGDTQYF
>TRBV18|NA|TRBJ2-7|TRBD2
TGTGCCAGCTCACAAGCGGGAGCCCCCTACGAGCAGTACTTC
CASSQAGAPYEQYF
>TRBV4-3|few|TRBJ2-1|NA
TGCGCCAGCAGCCAAGCCCGCTGGGGATTCGGTGAGCAGTTCTTC
CASSQARWGFGEQFF
>TRBV5-5|NA|TRBJ1-6|NA
TGTGCCAGCAGCTTGGGACTGTTTCGGAGCGATTCACCCCTCCACTTT
CASSLGLFRSDSPLHF
>TRBV28|few|TRBJ2-7|NA
TGTGCCACAACCGGGGGGCCCCTGAGCTCCTACGAGCAGTACTTC
CATTGGPLSSYEQYF
>TRBV7-9|NA|TRBJ2-7|TRBD1
TGTGCCAGCAACTTATTAGGACAGGGGTTATACGAGCAGTACTTC
CASNLLGQGLYEQYF
>TRBV7-2|few|TRBJ2-3|TRBD2
TGTGCCAGCAGTGAAGGGGATAGCGGGCGCACAGATACGCAGTATTTT
CASSEGDSGRTDTQYF
>TRBV4-3|few|TRBJ1-1|TRBD1
TGCGCCAGCAGCCATACAGGGGTTGCTGAAGCTTTCTTT
CASSHTGVAEAFF
>TRBV6-5|many|TRBJ2-7|NA
TGTGCCAGCAGGCAAGGACAGCTCGAGCAGTACTTC
CASRQGQLEQYF
>TRBV6-5|many|TRBJ2-7|NA
TGTGCCAGCAGTTATGGTACGGAGCAGTACTTC
CASSYGTEQYF
>TRBV2|many|TRBJ2-7|NA
TGTGCCAGCAGTGATCGACAGGCCTCGACGGAGTACTTC
CASSDRQASTEYF
>TRBV7-2|NA|TRBJ2-7|NA
TGTGCCAGCAGTTTAGCGGGACAGGGTATCAACGAGCAGTACTTC
CASSLAGQGINEQYF
>TRBV5-1|few|TRBJ2-5|NA
TGCGCCAGCAGGGAGACCCAAGAGGGGACCCAGTACTTC
CASRETQEGTQYF
>TRBV12-3/TRBV12-4|few|TRBJ1-5|TRBD1
TGTGCCAGCACGGGGACAGACGATCAGCCCCAGCATTTT
CASTGTDDQPQHF
>TRBV27|NA|TRBJ1-5|TRBD1
TGTGCCAGCAGTTTAAGGGGGCTCAAGGGGCAGCCCCAGCATTTT
CASSLRGLKGQPQHF
>TRBV3-1|many|TRBJ1-2|TRBD1
TGTGCCAGCAGCGACGGGACAGGGGACTATGGCTACACCTTC
CASSDGTGDYGYTF
>TRBV5-1|few|TRBJ2-5|NA
TGCGCCAGCAGCTTGGCTGCCAAACAGACCCAGTACTTC
CASSLAAKQTQYF
>TRBV9|few|TRBJ2-6|NA
TGTGCCAGCAGCGTAGGAGGGGCCCCCTGGGGGGCCAACGTCCTGACTTTC
CASSVGGAPWGANVLTF
>TRBV29-1|few|TRBJ2-2|NA
TGCAGCGGGCTTGCGACCGGGGAGCTGTTTTTT
CSGLATGELFF
>TRBV20-1|many|TRBJ2-4|NA
TGCAGTGCCCAAAGTTCCACTAGTGTCTTGGGCATTCAGTACTTC
CSAQSSTSVLGIQYF
>TRBV24-1|NA|TRBJ2-7|NA
TGTGCCACCAGGGCATCGAGCTCCTACAATGAGCAGTACTTC
CATRASSSYNEQYF
>TRBV6-5|NA|TRBJ2-3|NA
TGTGCCAGCAGTTACTTGAGATCAGATACGCGGTATTTT
CASSYLRSDTRYF
>TRBV28|many|TRBJ2-7|NA
TGTGCCAGCACCGGACAACTTCCACCCTACGAGCAGTACTTC
CASTGQLPPYEQYF
>TRBV20-1|many|TRBJ2-1|NA
TGCAGCGCAAATAGAAGGAGCTCCTACAATGAGCAGTTCTTC
CSANRRSSYNEQFF
>TRBV5-6|few|TRBJ2-1|NA
TGTGCCAGCAGCTTGACCCCAACTAGGCTCAATGAGCAGTTCTTC
CASSLTPTRLNEQFF
>TRBV6-5|few|TRBJ2-3|NA
TGTGCCAGCAGTTACGGGGAAGTAGATACGCAGTATTTT
CASSYGEVDTQYF
>TRBV10-3|once|TRBJ2-4|TRBD2
TGTGCCATCAGTGACCTGGGACTAGCGAGTGGCAATGAGCAGTACTTC
CAISDLGLASGNEQYF
>TRBV19|few|TRBJ2-5|TRBD2
TGTGCCAGTGTCGAGCGGGGGAAGCAGTACTTC
CASVERGKQYF
>TRBV18|few|TRBJ2-1|NA
TGTGCCAGCTCACCACACATCCTGCCCAGTGATGAGCAGTTCTTC
CASSPHILPSDEQFF
>TRBV24-1|many|TRBJ2-1|TRBD2
TGTGCCACCAGTGATGCGGGCGGCGGGAGGGGGAATGAGCAGTTCTTC
CATSDAGGGRGNEQFF
>TRBV11-2|NA|TRBJ2-1|TRBD1
TGTGCCAGCAGCAGGGGGCCCCAGGATGAGCAGTTCTTC
CASSRGPQDEQFF
>TRBV20-1|NA|TRBJ2-7|NA
TGCAGTACTAGTGCAGGGCTCACATACGAGCAGTACTTC
CSTSAGLTYEQYF
>TRBV2|NA|TRBJ2-6|NA
TGTGCCAGCGGTGATGACTTCTCTGGGGCCAACGTCCTGACTTTC
CASGDDFSGANVLTF